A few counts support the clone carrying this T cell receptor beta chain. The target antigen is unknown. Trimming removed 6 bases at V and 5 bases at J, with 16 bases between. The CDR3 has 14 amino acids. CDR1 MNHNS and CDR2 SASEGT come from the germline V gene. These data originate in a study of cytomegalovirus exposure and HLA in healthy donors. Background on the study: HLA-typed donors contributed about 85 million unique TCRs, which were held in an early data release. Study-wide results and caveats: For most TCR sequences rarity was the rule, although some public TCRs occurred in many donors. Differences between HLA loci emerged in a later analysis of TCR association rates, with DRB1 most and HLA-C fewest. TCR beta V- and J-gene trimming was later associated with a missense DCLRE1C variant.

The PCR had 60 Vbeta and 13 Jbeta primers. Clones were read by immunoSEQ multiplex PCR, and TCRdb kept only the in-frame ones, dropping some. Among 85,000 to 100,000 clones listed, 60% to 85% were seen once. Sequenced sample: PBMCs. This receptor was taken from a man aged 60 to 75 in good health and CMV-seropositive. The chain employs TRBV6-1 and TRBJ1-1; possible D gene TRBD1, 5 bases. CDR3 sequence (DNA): TGTGCCAGCAGGAATGGGCAGGGAATTACTGAAGCTTTCTTT. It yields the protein CASRNGQGITEAFF.